These 18 T cell receptor beta chains were all obtained from the same sample, sequenced in a study of shared clonotypes between healthy human individuals. TCRdb's table, derived via immunoSEQ multiplex PCR, lists solely in-frame clones and lacks some. This table has 950,000 to 1,100,000 clones, roughly 74% appearing once. The sequencing input was memory CD4+ T cells from PBMCs. The sample's subset: CD45RA-negative fraction. Source of these receptors: a man younger than 35 in good health. Some clones in this sample may be carry-over from other donors' samples.

This clone was counted a few times. Other DNA sequences from this sample encode an identical CDR3 as well. V gene TRBV28 combines with J gene TRBJ1-3; D call uncertain. The V end lost 5 bases, the J end lost 3 bases, and 5 bases lay between the germline ends. Germline V CDR1 and CDR2: MDHEN, SYDVKM. The CDR3 runs 12 residues. The CDR3 nucleotides read TGTGCCAGCAGTGTCAGTGGAAACACCATATATTTT. Encoded protein: CASSVSGNTIYF.

This chain joins TRBV29-1 and TRBJ1-1; D is undetermined. V was cut by 6 bases and J by 11 bases, with 19 bases left in between. The CDR3 contains 12 residues. In germline, CDR1 is SQVTM, CDR2 ANQGSEA. The CDR3 protein is CSVAPTQTLAFF. CDR3 in DNA: TGCAGCGTAGCCCCTACGCAGACTTTGGCTTTCTTT.

Comments on this clone: The CDR3 carries no conserved terminal phenylalanine or tryptophan, so it likely arises from a read error. It is unclear where the CDR3 begins or ends on the DNA, so no DNA is shown, and the CDR3 is as TCRdb lists it. This chain connects TRBV7-9 to TRBJ1-1; whether TRBD1, the table's D call, matches the DNA was not checked. The CDR3 sequence runs 14 residues, both termini included. CDR1 and CDR2 (germline): SEHNR, FQNEAQ (reference sequence). The CDR3 sequence is CASSEHPGTGAPQL.

Note on this clone: This sample also contains other DNA sequences that code for the same CDR3. The V and J genes are TRBV6-1 and TRBJ2-5; the D is unclear. The V gene's germline CDR1 is MNHNS and CDR2 SASEGT. V lost 6 bases and J lost 1, with 6 bases in between. The CDR3 is 12 residues long. The CDR3 is CASSRAQETQYF. CDR3 in DNA: TGTGCCAGCAGCCGGGCCCAAGAGACCCAGTACTTC.

The V call is TRBV2, the J call TRBJ1-2; D unclear. Deletions cut 5 bases from V and 2 bases from J, with 18 bases between. Per the germline V gene, CDR1 is SNHLY and CDR2 is FYNNEI. CDR3 length: 16 residues. The CDR3 DNA is TGTGCCAGCAGTATCACCTCCCGCCCCCGGAACTATGGCTACACCTTC. Its translation: CASSITSRPRNYGYTF.

The chain employs TRBV11-1 and TRBJ1-2; 10 bases fit TRBD1. Germline assignment: CDR1 SGHAT and CDR2 FQDESV (reference sequence). The CDR3 is 14 residues long. The trim removed 5 bases at V and 3 bases at J, leaving 3 bases unmatched. The DNA for the CDR3 is TGTGCCAGCAGCCCAGGACAGGGGGACTATGGCTACACCTTC. Translating it yields CASSPGQGDYGYTF.

The rearrangement links TRBV7-6 to TRBJ1-2; tentative D call: TRBD1 (6 bases). V gave up 5 bases and J gave up 3 bases, with 13 bases separating them. The germline CDR1 and CDR2 sequences are SGHVS and FNYEAQ. The CDR3 spans 14 residues. This CDR3 reads CASSPTWTDYGYTF. The CDR3 nucleotides are TGTGCCAGCAGCCCCACATGGACAGACTATGGCTACACCTTC.

The chain links TRBV28 to TRBJ2-1, with TRBD1 matching 10 bases. Germline V gene sequence: CDR1 MDHEN, CDR2 SYDVKM. The CDR3 has 16 amino acids. The V and J ends lost 3 bases and 9 bases, in that order; junction bases with no gene match: 11. The CDR3 coding sequence is TGTGCCAGCAGTTTGCTACGGGACAGGGGAAGTGGTGAGCAGTTCTTC. Translated, it gives CASSLLRDRGSGEQFF.

V and J are TRBV7-2 and TRBJ1-2; 9 bases fit TRBD1. Losses at the gene ends were 6 bases for V and 6 bases for J; bases not matched to a gene: 11. Germline V gene lookup returns CDR1 SGHTA and CDR2 FQGNSA. This CDR3 has 15 residues. CDR3 in amino acids: CASSSRTGEIDGYTF. CDR3 coding DNA: TGTGCCAGCAGTTCTCGGACAGGGGAGATAGATGGCTACACCTTC. Looking up the rest from reference TRBV7-2 and TRBJ1-2 gives the full variable domain: GAGVSQSPSNKVTEKGKDVELRCDPISGHTALYWYRQSLGQGLEFLIYFQGNSAPDKSGLPSDRFSAERTGGSVSTLTIQRTQQEDSAVYLCASSSRTGEIDGYTFGSGTRLTVV.

This chain links TRBV6-5 with TRBJ2-1; 10 bases align to TRBD2. Germline CDR1 is MNHEY and CDR2 is SVGAGI. Trimming at V came to 10 bases and at J to 2 bases, leaving 8 bases not matched to a gene. This CDR3 is 15 amino acids long. The CDR3 DNA is TGTGCCACCAGGGCTAGCGGGAGTACCTACAATGAGCAGTTCTTC. It yields the protein CATRASGSTYNEQFF.

This clone was observed a single time. Other DNA sequences in this sample translate to the same CDR3. The chain combines TRBV5-5 with TRBJ1-4; 7 positions agree with TRBD1. V was clipped by 2 bases and J by 7 bases; unmatched bases: 5. The CDR3 length is 14 residues. Germline-derived CDR1 and CDR2 are SGHKS and YYEKEE (reference sequence). The CDR3: CASSLGTVGEKLFF. The CDR3 region has the DNA TGTGCCAGCAGCTTAGGGACAGTTGGTGAAAAACTGTTTTTT.

The rearrangement links TRBV5-1 to TRBJ2-1; 13 bases are a match to TRBD2. Per germline, CDR1 SGHRS and CDR2 YFSETQ. The V and J ends lost 4 bases and 0 bases, in that order; junction bases with no gene match: 10. The CDR3 covers 19 residues. The CDR3 sequence: CASSTRGLAGTSSYNEQFF. CDR3 DNA sequence: TGCGCCAGCAGCACGCGGGGACTAGCGGGAACGAGCTCCTACAATGAGCAGTTCTTC.

The chain carries TRBV2 and TRBJ1-1, with D tentatively TRBD1 (6 bases). The CDR3 spans 16 residues. Trimming stripped 3 bases from V and 2 bases from J, with 16 bases between. The germline gives CDR1 SNHLY, CDR2 FYNNEI. In nucleotides, the CDR3 is TGTGCCAGCAGTGAGGGAGGGGCAGGGGATAACACTGAAGCTTTCTTT. Its protein is CASSEGGAGDNTEAFF.

Comment on this clone: This sample includes further DNA sequences coding for the same CDR3. The chain carries TRBV9 and TRBJ2-5; 7 positions match TRBD1. V was clipped by 2 bases and J by 2 bases; unmatched bases: 3. The CDR3 runs to 14 residues. The germline gives CDR1 SGDLS, CDR2 YYNGEE. CDR3 region: CASSVGTVQETQYF. For the CDR3, the DNA is TGTGCCAGCAGCGTCGGGACAGTACAAGAGACCCAGTACTTC.

This rearrangement joins TRBV20-1 to TRBJ1-5, with D hard to call. V gave up 5 bases and J gave up 9 bases, with 8 bases separating them. Germline CDR1 DFQATT, CDR2 SNEGSKA (reference sequence). CDR3 length equals 10 residues. DNA for the CDR3: TGCAGTGCTGGCGATCGGCCCCAGCATTTT. This encodes CSAGDRPQHF.

The table lists this clone with a count of one. The V call is TRBV5-8, the J call TRBJ1-3, with TRBD1 identical over 8 bases. The V segment lost 5 bases and the J segment 10 bases; nucleotides outside the gene matches: 14. Germline-derived CDR1 and CDR2 are SGHTS and YDEGEE. The CDR3 contains 15 residues. For the CDR3, the DNA is TGTGCCAGCAGGCGGACAGGGCTACCCCTAGGGACCATATATTTT. Translating it yields CASRRTGLPLGTIYF.

The chain joins TRBV6-5 to TRBJ2-7; 7 bases are a match to TRBD2. Looked up from germline, CDR1 is MNHEY and CDR2 is SVGAGI. The length of the CDR3 is 15 residues. V was clipped by 6 bases and J by 2 bases; unmatched bases: 10. CDR3 nucleotides: TGTGCCAGCAGCAGGTTCCTCGCGGGGGCCTACGAGCAGTACTTC. It yields the protein CASSRFLAGAYEQYF.

The chain uses TRBV5-1 and TRBJ2-7, with D perhaps TRBD1 or TRBD2 (6 bases each). Germline assignment: CDR1 SGHRS and CDR2 YFSETQ. This CDR3 is 15 amino acids long. V was trimmed by 0 bases and J by 2 bases, leaving 12 bases between them. The CDR3 DNA sequence: TGCGCCAGCAGCTTGGCCGGGGGACAACCCTACGAGCAGTACTTC. This translates into CASSLAGGQPYEQYF.